This T cell receptor beta chain comes out of a study of identical twins. This clonotype occurred a few times. Template switching added a universal primer site; cDNA carried unique molecular identifiers. Via MiXCR, TCRdb re-called the 5' RACE reads, giving one row per CDR3 protein. The table includes around 490,000 distinct CDR3 sequences, around 15% detected once. The CDR3 is made up of 15 amino acids. The J segment lost 1 base and the V segment lost 0 bases, leaving 0 bases of the junction unmatched. Germline assignment: CDR1 LNHDA and CDR2 SQIVND (reference sequence). These data were also reused for a study on yellow fever vaccine responses in identical twins.

The sequenced sample was CD4+ T cells sorted from blood. V usage is TRBV19 and J usage is TRBJ2-3, with 8 positions matching TRBD1. This sequence was found in a woman between 18 and 29 years old in good health. This CDR3 reads CASSIDRGRTDTQYF. Written as DNA, the CDR3 is TGTGCCAGTAGTATAGACAGGGGGCGCACAGATACGCAGTATTTT.